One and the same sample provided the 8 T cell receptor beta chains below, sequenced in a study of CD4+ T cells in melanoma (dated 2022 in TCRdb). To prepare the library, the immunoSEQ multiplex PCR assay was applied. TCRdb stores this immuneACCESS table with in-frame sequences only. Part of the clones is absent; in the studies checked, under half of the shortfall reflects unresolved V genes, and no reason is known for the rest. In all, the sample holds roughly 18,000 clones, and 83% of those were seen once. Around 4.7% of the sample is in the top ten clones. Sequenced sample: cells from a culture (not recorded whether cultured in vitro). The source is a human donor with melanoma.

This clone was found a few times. CDR3 in DNA: TGTGCCAGCTTCTCGGACAGGGGACAGCCCCAGCATTTT. Amino acids: CASFSDRGQPQHF. The chain recombines TRBV18 with TRBJ1-5, with 9 bases that match TRBD1. V was clipped by 7 bases and J by 7 bases; unmatched bases: 5. The CDR3 covers 13 residues. In germline, CDR1 is KGHSH, CDR2 LQKENI.

CDR3 coding DNA: TGTGCCAGCAGGGCGGTCGGCCTCTTAGGGGAGCAGTACTTC. Its translation is CASRAVGLLGEQYF. The gene calls are TRBV27 and TRBJ2-7; D not resolved. V gave up 6 bases and J gave up 7 bases, with 19 bases separating them. CDR3 size: 14 residues. Germline assignment: CDR1 MNHEY and CDR2 SMNVEV (reference sequence).

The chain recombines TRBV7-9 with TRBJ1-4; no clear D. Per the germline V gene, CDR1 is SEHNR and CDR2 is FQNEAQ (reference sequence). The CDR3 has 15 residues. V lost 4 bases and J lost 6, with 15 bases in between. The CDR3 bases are TGTGCCAGCAGCTCCTCGGGTGGAGGAGATGAAAAACTGTTTTTT. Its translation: CASSSSGGGDEKLFF.

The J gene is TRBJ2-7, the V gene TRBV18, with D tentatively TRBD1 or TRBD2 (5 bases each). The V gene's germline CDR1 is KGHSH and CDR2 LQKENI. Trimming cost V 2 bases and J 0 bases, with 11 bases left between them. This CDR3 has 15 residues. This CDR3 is CASSPRAGTSYEQYF. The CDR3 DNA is TGTGCCAGCTCACCAAGGGCAGGGACCTCCTACGAGCAGTACTTC.

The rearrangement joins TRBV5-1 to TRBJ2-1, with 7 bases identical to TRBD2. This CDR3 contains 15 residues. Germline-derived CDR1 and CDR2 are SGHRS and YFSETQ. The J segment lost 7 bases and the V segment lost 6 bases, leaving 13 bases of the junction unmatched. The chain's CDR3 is CASKRAAGVSNEQFF. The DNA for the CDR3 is TGCGCCAGCAAACGGGCCGCGGGGGTGAGTAATGAGCAGTTCTTC.

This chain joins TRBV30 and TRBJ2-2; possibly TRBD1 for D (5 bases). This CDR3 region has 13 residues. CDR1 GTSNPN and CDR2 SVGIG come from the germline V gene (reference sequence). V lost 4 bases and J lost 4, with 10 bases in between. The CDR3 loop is CAWNPDSTGELFF. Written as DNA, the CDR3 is TGTGCCTGGAACCCTGACAGCACCGGGGAGCTGTTTTTT.

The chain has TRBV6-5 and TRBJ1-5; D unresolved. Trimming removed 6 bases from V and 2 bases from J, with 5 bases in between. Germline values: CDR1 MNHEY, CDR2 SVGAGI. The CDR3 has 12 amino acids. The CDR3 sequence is CASRMGNQPQHF. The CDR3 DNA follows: TGTGCCAGCAGGATGGGCAATCAGCCCCAGCATTTT.

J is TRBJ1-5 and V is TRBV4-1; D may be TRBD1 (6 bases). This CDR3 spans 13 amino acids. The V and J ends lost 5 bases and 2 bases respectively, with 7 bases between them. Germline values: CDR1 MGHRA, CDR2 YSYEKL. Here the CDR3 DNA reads TGCGCCAGCAGCTCAGGGGGCAATCAGCCCCAGCATTTT. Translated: CASSSGGNQPQHF.